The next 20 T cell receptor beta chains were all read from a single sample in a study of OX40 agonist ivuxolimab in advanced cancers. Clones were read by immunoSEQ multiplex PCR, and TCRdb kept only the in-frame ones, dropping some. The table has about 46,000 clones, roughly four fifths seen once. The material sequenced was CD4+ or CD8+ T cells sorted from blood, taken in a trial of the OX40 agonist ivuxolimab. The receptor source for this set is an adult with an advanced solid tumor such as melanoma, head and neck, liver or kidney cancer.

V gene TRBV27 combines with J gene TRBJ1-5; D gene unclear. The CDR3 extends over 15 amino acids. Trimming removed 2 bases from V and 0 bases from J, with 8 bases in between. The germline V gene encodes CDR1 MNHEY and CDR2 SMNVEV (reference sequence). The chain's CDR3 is CASSLKAFSNQPQHF. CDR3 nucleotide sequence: TGTGCCAGCAGTTTAAAGGCTTTTAGCAATCAGCCCCAGCATTTT.

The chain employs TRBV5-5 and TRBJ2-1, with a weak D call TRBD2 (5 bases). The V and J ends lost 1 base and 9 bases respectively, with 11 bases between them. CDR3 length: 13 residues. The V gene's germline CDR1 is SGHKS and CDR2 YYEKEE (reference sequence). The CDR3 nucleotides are TGTGCCAGCAGCTTGACTAGGGTCGGTGAGCAGTTCTTC. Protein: CASSLTRVGEQFF. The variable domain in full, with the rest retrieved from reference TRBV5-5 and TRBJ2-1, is DAGVTQSPTHLIKTRGQQVTLRCSPISGHKSVSWYQQVLGQGPQFIFQYYEKEERGRGNFPDRFSARQFPNYSSELNVNALLLGDSALYLCASSLTRVGEQFFGPGTRLTVL.

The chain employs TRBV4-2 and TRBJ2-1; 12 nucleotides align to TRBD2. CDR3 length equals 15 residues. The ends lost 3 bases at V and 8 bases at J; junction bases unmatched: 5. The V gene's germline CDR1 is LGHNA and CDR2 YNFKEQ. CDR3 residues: CASSQGLAGGYEQFF. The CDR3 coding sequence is TGTGCCAGCAGCCAGGGCCTAGCGGGGGGGTATGAGCAGTTCTTC.

Written as DNA, the CDR3 is TGTGCCAGCAGTCACGGGACAACCTATAACTATGGCTACACCTTC. Translating it yields CASSHGTTYNYGYTF. The rearrangement links TRBV6-5 to TRBJ1-2, with D possibly TRBD1 on 6 matching bases. In germline, CDR1 is MNHEY, CDR2 SVGAGI. CDR3 length: 15 amino acids. V lost 5 bases, J lost 1 base, and 14 bases lay in between.

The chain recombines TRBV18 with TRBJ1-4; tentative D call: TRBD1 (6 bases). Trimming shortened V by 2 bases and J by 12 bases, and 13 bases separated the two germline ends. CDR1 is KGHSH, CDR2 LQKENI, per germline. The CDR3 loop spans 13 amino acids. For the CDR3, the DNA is TGTGCCAGCTCACCAGGTCGGAAGGGGGAACTGTTTTTT. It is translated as CASSPGRKGELFF.

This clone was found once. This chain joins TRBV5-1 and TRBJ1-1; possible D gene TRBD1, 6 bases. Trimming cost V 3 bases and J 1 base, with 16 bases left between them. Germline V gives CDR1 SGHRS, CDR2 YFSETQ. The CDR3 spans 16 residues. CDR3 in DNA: TGCGCCAGCAGCTCCCCCCGGGGGCGGGAGAACACTGAAGCTTTCTTT. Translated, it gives CASSSPRGRENTEAFF.

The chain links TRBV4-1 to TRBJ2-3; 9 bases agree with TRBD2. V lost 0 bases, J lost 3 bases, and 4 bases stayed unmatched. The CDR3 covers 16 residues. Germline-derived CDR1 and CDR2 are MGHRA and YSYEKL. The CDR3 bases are TGCGCCAGCAGCCAAGAACGGCGGGAGGGGACAGATACGCAGTATTTT. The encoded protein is CASSQERREGTDTQYF.

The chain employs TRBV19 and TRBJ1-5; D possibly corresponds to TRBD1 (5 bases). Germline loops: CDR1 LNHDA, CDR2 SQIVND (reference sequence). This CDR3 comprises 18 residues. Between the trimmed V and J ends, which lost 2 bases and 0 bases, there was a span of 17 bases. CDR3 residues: CASSIWGKVGTSNQPQHF. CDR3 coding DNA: TGTGCCAGTAGTATATGGGGAAAGGTTGGGACTAGCAATCAGCCCCAGCATTTT.

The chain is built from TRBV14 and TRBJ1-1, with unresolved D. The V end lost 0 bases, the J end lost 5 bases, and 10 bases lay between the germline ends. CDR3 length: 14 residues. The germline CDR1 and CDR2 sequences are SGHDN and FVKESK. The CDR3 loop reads CASSQELKGTEAFF. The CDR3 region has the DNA TGTGCCAGCAGCCAAGAGCTGAAGGGAACTGAAGCTTTCTTT. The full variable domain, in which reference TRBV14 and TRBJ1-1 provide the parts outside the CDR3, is EAGVTQFPSHSVIEKGQTVTLRCDPISGHDNLYWYRRVMGKEIKFLLHFVKESKQDESGMPNNRFLAERTGGTYSTLKVQPAELEDSGVYFCASSQELKGTEAFFGQGTRLTVV.

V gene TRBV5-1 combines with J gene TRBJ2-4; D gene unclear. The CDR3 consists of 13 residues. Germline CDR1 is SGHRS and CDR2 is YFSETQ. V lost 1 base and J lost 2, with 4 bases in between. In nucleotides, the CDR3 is TGCGCCAGCAGCTTGAAGTCCAAAAACATTCAGTACTTC. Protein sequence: CASSLKSKNIQYF. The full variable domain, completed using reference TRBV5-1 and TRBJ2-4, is KAGVTQTPRYLIKTRGQQVTLSCSPISGHRSVSWYQQTPGQGLQFLFEYFSETQRNKGNFPGRFSGRQFSNSRSEMNVSTLELGDSALYLCASSLKSKNIQYFGAGTRLSVL.

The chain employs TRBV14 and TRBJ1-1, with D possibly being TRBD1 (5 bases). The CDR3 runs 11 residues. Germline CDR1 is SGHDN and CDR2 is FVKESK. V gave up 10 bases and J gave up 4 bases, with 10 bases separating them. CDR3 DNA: TGTGCCACAGGGAGGGGCACTGAAGCTTTCTTT. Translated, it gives CATGRGTEAFF.

The CDR3, as DNA: TGTGCCAGCTCACCAAAAGAAGGCAGGACCCATGAAAAACTGTTTTTT. Its protein product is CASSPKEGRTHEKLFF. V is TRBV18 and J is TRBJ1-4; D unclear. Germline CDR1 is KGHSH and CDR2 is LQKENI. The CDR3 is 16 residues long. V dropped 2 bases and J dropped 6 bases, with 16 bases sitting between them. The variable domain in full, completed from reference TRBV18 and TRBJ1-4, reads NAGVMQNPRHLVRRRGQEARLRCSPMKGHSHVYWYRQLPEEGLKFMVYLQKENIIDESGMPKERFSAEFPKEGPSILRIQQVVRGDSAAYFCASSPKEGRTHEKLFFGSGTQLSVL.

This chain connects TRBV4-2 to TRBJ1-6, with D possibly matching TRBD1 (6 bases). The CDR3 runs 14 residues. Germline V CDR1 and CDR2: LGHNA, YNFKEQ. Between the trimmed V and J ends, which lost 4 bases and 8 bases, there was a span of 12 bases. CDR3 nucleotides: TGTGCCAGCAGCCCGCAAGAGGGGGATTCACCCCTCCACTTT. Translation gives CASSPQEGDSPLHF.

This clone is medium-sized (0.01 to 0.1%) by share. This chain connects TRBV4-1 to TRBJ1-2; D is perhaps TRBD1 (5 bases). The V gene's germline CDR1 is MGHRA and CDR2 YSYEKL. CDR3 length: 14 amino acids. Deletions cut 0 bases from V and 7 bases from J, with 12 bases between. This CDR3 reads CASSQDGNGGGYTF. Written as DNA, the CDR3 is TGCGCCAGCAGCCAAGACGGGAATGGGGGTGGCTACACCTTC.

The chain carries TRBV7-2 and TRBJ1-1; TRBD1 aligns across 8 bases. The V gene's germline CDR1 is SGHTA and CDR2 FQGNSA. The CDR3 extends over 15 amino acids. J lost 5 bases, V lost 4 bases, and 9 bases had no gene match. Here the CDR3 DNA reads TGTGCCAGCAGCTCACAGCCTACAGGGGGTACTGAAGCTTTCTTT. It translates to CASSSQPTGGTEAFF.

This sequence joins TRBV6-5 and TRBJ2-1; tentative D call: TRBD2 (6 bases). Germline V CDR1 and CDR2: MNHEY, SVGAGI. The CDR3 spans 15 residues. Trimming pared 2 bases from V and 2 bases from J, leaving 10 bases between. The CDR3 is CASSYVGGTYNEQFF. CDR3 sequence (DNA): TGTGCCAGCAGTTACGTGGGGGGAACCTACAATGAGCAGTTCTTC.

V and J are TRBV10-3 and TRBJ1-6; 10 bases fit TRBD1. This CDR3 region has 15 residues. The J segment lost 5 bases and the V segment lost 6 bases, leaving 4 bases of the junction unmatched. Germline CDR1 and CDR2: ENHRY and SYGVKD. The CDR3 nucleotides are TGTGCCATCAGGAAGGGACAGGGGAATAATTCACCCCTCCACTTT. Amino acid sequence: CAIRKGQGNNSPLHF.

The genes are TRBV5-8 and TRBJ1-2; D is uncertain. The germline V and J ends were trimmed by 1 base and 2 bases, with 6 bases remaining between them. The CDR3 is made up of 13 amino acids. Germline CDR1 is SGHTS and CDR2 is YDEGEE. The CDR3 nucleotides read TGTGCCAGCAGCTTGACGGTAAACTATGGCTACACCTTC. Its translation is CASSLTVNYGYTF.

The CDR3 DNA reads as TGTGCCAGTAGTGGAGGGGTCAGGTGGGATGGCTACACCTTC. Protein: CASSGGVRWDGYTF. The rearrangement uses TRBV19 and TRBJ1-2; D perhaps matches TRBD1 (5 bases). The CDR3 is 14 residues long. Per germline, CDR1 LNHDA and CDR2 SQIVND (reference sequence). V was cut by 5 bases and J by 6 bases, with 16 bases left in between.

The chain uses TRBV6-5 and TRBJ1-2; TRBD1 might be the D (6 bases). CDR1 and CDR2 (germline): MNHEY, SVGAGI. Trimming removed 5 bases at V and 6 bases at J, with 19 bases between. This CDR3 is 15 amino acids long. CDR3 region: CASSGRWGRIDGYTF. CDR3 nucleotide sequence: TGTGCCAGCAGTGGGCGTTGGGGGCGCATTGATGGCTACACCTTC.